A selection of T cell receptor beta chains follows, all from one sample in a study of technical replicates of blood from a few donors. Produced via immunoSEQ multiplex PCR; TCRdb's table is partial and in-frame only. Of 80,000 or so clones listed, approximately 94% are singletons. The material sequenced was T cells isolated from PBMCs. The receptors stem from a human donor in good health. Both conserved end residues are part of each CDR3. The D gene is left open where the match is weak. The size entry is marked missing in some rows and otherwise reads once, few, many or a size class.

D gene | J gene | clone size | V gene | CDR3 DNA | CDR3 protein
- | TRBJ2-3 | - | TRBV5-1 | TGCGCCAGCAGCTTGGAACGGCTAGGGGCGCAGTATTTT | CASSLERLGAQYF
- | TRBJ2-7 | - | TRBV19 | TGTGCCAGTAGTCCTTCCTACGAGCAGTACTTC | CASSPSYEQYF
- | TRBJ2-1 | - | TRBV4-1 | TGCGCCAGCAGCCAAGCCGGACTTAACCCTGGCCGTGAGCAGTTCTTC | CASSQAGLNPGREQFF
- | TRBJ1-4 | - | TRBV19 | TGTGCCAGTAGTGCTCAAAGGGGTGAAAAACTGTTTTTT | CASSAQRGEKLFF
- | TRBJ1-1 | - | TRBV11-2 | TGTGCCAGCAGCTTAGTAGGACAGTTGAACACTGAAGCTTTCTTT | CASSLVGQLNTEAFF
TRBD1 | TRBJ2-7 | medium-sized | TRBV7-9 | TGTGCCAGCAGGGGACAGGGAGGAACCTACGAGCAGTACTTC | CASRGQGGTYEQYF
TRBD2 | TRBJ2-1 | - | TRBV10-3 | TGTGCCATCAGTGAGTCGAGGGGAGGGTCCTACAATGAGCAGTTCTTC | CAISESRGGSYNEQFF
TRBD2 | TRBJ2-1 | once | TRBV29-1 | TGCAGCGGGCGGGAGAACAATGAGCAGTTCTTC | CSGRENNEQFF
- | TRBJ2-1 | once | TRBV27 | TGTGCCAGCAGTTTATCGAGAATCGGACTATCCCGCCGCGGGATGTACAATGAGCAGTTCTTC | CASSLSRIGLSRRGMYNEQFF
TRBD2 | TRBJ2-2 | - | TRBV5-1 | TGCGCCAGTCGAATTAGCGGGATTTTCACCGGGGAGCTGTTTTTT | CASRISGIFTGELFF
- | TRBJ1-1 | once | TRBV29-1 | TGCAGCGTTGTCAGGGCTAACACTGAAGCTTTCTTT | CSVVRANTEAFF